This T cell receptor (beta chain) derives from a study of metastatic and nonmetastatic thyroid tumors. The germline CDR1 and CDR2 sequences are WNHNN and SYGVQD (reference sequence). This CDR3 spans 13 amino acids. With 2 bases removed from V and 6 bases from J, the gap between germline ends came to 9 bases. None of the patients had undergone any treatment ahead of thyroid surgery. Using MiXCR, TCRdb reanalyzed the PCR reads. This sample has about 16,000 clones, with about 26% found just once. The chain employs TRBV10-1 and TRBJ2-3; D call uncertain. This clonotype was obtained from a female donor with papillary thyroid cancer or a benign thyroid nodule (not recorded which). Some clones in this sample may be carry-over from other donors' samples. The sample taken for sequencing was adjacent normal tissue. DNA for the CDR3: TGCGCCAGCAGTGAGCGGCCCGGGGATACGCAGTATTTT. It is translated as CASSERPGDTQYF.